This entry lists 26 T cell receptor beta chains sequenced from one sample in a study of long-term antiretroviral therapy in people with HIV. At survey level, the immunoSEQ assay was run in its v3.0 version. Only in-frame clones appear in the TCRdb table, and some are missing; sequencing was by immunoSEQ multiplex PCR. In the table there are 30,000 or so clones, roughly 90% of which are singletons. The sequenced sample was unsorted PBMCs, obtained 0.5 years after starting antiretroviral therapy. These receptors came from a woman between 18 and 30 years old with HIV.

In DNA, the CDR3 is TGTGCCAGTAGTATGGTAGCGGGAGGGCCCATGAATGAGCAGTTCTTC. Its protein is CASSMVAGGPMNEQFF. The chain employs TRBV19 and TRBJ2-1; 11 positions agree with TRBD2. The CDR3 length is 16 residues. Germline-derived CDR1 and CDR2 are LNHDA and SQIVND (reference sequence). The junction had 8 bases not matched to a gene; V was cut back by 3 bases and J by 7 bases.

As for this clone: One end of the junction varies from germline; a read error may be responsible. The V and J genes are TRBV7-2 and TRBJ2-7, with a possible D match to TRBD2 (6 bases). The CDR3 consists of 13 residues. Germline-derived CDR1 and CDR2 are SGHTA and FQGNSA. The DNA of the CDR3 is TGTGCCAGCAGCCCGGGACTTCCCTCGGCGGCGAACTTC. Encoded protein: CASSPGLPSAANF.

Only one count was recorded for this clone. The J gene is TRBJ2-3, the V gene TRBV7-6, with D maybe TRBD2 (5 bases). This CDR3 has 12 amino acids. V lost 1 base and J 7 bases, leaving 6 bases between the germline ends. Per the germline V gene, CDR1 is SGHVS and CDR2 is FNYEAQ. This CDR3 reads CASSLGENTQYF. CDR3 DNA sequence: TGTGCCAGCAGCTTAGGGGAGAATACGCAGTATTTT.

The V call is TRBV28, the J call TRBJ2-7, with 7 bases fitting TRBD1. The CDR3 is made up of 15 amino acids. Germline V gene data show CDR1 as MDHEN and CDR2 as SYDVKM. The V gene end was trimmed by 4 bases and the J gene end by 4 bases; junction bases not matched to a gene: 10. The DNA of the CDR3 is TGTGCCAGCAGTTCGCCGGACAGGTCTTTTTACGAGCAGTACTTC. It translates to CASSSPDRSFYEQYF.

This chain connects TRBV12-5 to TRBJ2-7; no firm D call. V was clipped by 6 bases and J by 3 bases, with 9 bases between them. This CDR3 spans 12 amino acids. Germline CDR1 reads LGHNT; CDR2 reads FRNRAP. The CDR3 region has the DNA TGTGCTAGTGGGAAAGACGTCTACGAGCAGTACTTC. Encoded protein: CASGKDVYEQYF. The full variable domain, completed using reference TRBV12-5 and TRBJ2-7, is DARVTQTPRHKVTEMGQEVTMRCQPILGHNTVFWYRQTMMQGLELLAYFRNRAPLDDSGMPKDRFSAEMPDATLATLKIQPSEPRDSAVYFCASGKDVYEQYFGPGTRLTVT.

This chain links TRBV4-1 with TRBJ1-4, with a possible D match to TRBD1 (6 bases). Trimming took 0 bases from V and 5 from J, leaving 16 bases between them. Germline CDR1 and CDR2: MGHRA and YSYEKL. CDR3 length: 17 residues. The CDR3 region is CASSQDGAGTLNEKLFF. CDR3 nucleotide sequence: TGCGCCAGCAGCCAAGATGGGGCCGGGACACTGAATGAAAAACTGTTTTTT.

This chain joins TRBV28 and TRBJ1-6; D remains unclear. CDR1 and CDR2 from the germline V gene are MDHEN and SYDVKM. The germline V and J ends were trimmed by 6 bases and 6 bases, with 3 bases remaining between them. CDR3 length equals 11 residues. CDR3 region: CASRFNSPLHF. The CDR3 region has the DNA TGTGCCAGCAGGTTTAATTCACCCCTCCACTTT.

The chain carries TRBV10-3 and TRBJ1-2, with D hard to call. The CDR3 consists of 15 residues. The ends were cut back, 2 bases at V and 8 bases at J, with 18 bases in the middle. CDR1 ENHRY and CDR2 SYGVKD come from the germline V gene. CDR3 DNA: TGTGCCATCAGTGAGGCCTTTACGGGTCGGGAGGGCTACACCTTC. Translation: CAISEAFTGREGYTF.

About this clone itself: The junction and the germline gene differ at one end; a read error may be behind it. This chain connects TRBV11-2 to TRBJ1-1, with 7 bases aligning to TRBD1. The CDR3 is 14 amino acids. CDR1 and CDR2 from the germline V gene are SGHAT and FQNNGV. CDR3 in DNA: TGCGCCAGCAGCCAAGACAGGGCTGACACTGAAGCTTTCTTT. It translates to CASSQDRADTEAFF.

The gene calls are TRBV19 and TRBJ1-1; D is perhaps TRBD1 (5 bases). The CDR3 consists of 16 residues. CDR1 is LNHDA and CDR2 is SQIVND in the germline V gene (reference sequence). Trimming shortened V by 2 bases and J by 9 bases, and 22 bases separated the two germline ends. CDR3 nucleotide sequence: TGTGCCAGTAGTATACAGGCTCGGGAAGGAGGGGCAAAAGCTTTCTTT. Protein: CASSIQAREGGAKAFF.

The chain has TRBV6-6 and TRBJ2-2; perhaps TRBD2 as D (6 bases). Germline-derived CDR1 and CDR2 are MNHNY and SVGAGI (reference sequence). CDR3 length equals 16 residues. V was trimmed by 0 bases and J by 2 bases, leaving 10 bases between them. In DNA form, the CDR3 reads TGTGCCAGCAGTTACTCACGGGAGAGTAACACCGGGGAGCTGTTTTTT. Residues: CASSYSRESNTGELFF.

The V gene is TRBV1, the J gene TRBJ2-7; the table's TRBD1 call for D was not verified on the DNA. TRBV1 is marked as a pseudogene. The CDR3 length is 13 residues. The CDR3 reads CTAPGQGYDEQYF. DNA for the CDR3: TGCACCGCACCGGGACAGGGCTACGACGAGCAGTACTTC.

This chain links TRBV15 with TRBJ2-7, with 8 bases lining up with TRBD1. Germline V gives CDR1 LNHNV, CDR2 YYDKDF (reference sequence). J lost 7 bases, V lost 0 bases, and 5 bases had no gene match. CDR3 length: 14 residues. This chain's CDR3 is CATSRDFTGGEQYF. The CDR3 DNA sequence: TGTGCCACCAGCAGAGATTTCACAGGGGGAGAGCAGTACTTC.

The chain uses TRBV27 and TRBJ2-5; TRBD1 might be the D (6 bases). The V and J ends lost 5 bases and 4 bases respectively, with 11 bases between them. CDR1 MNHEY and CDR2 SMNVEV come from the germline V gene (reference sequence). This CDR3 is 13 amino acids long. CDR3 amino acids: CASSRDRRETQYF. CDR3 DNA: TGTGCCAGCAGTCGTGACAGGAGAGAGACCCAGTACTTC.

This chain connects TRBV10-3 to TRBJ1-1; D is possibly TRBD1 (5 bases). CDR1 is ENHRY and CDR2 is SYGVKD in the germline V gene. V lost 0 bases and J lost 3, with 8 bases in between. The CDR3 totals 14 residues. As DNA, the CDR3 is TGTGCCATCAGTGAGTCCGACAGATACACTGAAGCTTTCTTT. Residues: CAISESDRYTEAFF.

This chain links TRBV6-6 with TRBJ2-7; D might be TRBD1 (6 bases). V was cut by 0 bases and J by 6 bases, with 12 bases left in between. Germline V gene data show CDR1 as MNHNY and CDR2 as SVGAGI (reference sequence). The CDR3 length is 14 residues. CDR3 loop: CASSYSPTGTEQYF. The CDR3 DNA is TGTGCCAGCAGTTACTCACCTACAGGGACCGAGCAGTACTTC.

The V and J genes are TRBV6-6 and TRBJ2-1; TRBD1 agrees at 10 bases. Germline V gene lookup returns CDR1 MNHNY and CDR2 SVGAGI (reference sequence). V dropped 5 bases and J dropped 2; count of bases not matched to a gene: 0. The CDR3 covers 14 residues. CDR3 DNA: TGTGCCAGCAGTGGGACAGGGGCCTACAATGAGCAGTTCTTC. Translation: CASSGTGAYNEQFF.

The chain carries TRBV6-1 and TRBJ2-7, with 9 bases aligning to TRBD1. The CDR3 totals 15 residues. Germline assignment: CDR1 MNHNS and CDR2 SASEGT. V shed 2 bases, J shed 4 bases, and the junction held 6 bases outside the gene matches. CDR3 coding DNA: TGTGCCAGCAGTGAACCCGGGACAGGGAAATACGAGCAGTACTTC. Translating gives CASSEPGTGKYEQYF.

CDR3 amino acids: CASSIAVGSEAFF. The CDR3 nucleotides are TGTGCCAGTAGTATAGCGGTGGGCTCTGAAGCTTTCTTT. V gene TRBV19 combines with J gene TRBJ1-1; no firm D call. The CDR3 is 13 residues long. Germline CDR1 and CDR2: LNHDA and SQIVND (reference sequence). Trimming removed 1 base at V and 6 bases at J, with 9 bases between.

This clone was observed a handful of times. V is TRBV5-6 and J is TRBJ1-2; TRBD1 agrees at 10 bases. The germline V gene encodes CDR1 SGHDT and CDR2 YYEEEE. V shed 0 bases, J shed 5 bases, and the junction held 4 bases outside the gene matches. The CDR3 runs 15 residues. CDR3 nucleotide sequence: TGTGCCAGCAGCTTGGTAGGGACAGGGGATTATGGCTACACCTTC. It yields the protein CASSLVGTGDYGYTF.

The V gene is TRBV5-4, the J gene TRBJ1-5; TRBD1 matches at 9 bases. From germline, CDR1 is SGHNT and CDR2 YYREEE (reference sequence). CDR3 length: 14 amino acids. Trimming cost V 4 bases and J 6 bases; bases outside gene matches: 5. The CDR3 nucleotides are TGTGCCAGCAGCGTTGGACAGGGGTTTCAGCCCCAGCATTTT. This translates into CASSVGQGFQPQHF. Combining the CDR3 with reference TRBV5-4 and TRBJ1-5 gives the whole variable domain ETGVTQSPTHLIKTRGQQVTLRCSSQSGHNTVSWYQQALGQGPQFIFQYYREEENGRGNFPPRFSGLQFPNYSSELNVNALELDDSALYLCASSVGQGFQPQHFGDGTRLSIL.

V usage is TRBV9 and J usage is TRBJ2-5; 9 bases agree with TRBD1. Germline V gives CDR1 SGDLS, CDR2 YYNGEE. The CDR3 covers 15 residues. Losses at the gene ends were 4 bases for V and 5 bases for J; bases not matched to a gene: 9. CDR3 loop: CASSPRQGGGETQYF. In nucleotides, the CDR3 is TGTGCCAGCAGCCCACGACAGGGGGGCGGGGAGACCCAGTACTTC.

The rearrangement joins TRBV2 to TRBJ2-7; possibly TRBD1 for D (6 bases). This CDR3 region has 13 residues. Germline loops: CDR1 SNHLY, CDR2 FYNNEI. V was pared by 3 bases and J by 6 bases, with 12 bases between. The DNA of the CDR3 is TGTGCCAGCAGTGACAGGGGCGTCGGCGAGCAGTACTTC. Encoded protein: CASSDRGVGEQYF.

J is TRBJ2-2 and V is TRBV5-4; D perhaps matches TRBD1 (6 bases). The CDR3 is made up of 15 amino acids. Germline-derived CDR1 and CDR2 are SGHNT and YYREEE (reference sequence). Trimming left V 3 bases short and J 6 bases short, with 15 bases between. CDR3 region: CASSSGTRFAGELFF. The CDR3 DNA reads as TGTGCCAGCAGCTCCGGGACACGGTTCGCCGGGGAGCTGTTTTTT.

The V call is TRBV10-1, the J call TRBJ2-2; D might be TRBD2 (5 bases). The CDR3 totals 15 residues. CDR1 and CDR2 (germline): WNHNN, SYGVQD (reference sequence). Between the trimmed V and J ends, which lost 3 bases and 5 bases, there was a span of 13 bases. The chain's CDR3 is CASSERGRGTGELFF. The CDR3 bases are TGCGCCAGCAGTGAACGGGGTCGGGGAACCGGGGAGCTGTTTTTT.

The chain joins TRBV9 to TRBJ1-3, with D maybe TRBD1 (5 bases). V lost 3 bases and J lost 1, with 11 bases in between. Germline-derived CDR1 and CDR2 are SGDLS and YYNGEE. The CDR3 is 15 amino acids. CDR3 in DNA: TGTGCCAGCAGCGCCCGGTCAGGGTCTGGAAACACCATATATTTT. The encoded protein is CASSARSGSGNTIYF. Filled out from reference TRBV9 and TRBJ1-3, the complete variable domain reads DSGVTQTPKHLITATGQRVTLRCSPRSGDLSVYWYQQSLDQGLQFLIQYYNGEERAKGNILERFSAQQFPDLHSELNLSSLELGDSALYFCASSARSGSGNTIYFGEGSWLTVV.